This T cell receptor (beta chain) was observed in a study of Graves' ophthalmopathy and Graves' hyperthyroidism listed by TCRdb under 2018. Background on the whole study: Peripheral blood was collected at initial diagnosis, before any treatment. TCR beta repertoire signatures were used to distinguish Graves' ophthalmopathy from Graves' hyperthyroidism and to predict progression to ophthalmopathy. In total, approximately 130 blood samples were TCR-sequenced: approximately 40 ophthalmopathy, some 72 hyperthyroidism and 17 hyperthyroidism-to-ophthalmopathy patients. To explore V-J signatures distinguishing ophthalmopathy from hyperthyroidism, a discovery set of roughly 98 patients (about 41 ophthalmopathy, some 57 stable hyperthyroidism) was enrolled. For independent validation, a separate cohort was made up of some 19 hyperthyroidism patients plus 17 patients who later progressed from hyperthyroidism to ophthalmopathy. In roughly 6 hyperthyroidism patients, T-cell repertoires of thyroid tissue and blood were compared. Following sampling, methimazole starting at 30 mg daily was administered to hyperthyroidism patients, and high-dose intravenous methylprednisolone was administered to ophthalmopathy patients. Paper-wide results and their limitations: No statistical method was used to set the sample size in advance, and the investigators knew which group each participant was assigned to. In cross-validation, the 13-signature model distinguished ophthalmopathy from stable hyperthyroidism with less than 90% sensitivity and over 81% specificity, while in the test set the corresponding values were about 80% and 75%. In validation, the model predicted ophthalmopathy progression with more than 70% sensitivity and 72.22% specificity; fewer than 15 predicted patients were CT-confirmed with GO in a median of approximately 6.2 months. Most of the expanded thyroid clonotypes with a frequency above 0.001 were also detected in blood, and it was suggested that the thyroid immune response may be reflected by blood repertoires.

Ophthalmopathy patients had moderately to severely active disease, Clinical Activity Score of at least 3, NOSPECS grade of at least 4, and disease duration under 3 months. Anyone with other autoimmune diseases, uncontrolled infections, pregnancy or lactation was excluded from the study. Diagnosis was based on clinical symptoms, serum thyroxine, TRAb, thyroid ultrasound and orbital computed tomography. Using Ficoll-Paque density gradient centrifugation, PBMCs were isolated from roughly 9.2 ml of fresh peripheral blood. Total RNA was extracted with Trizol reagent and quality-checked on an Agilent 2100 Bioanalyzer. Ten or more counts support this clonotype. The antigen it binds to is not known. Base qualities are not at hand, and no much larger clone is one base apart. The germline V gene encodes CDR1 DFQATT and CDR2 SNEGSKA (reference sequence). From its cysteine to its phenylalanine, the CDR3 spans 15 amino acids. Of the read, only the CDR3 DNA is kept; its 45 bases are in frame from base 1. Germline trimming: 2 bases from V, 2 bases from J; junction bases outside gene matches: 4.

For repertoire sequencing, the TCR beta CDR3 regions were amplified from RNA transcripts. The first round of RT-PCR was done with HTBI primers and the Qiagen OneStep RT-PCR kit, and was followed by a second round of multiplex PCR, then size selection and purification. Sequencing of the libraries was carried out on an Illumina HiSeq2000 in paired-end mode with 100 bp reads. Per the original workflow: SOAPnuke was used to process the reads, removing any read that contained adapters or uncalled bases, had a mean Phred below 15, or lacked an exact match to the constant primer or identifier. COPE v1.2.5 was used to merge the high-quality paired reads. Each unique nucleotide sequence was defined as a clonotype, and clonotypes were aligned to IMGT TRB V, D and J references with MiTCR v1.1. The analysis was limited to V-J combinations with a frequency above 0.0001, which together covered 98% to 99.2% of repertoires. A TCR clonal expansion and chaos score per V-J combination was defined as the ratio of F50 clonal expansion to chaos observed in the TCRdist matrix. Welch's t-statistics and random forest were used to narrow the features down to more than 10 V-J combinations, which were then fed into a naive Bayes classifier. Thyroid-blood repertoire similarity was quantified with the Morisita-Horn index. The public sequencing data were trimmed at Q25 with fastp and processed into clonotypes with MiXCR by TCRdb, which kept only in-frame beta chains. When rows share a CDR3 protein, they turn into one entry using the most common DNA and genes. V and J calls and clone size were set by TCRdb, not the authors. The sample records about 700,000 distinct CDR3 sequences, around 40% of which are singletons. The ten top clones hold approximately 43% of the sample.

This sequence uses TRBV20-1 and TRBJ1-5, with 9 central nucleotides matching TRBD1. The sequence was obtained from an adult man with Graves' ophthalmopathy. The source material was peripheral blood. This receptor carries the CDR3 CSARSGQGGNQPQHF. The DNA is TGCAGTGCTAGATCGGGACAGGGCGGCAATCAGCCCCAGCATTTT.